Here is one T cell receptor (beta chain) with its context. TCRdb's table, derived via immunoSEQ multiplex PCR, lists solely in-frame clones and lacks some. In the table there are under 300,000 clones, around 89% of which are singletons. The data originate from a study of blood T cell repertoires in COVID-19. CDR1 and CDR2 from the germline V gene are MDHEN and SYDVKM. The CDR3 loop spans 13 amino acids. Trimming took 5 bases from V and 7 from J, leaving 14 bases between them. The clonotype was recovered from a woman in her forties with acute or convalescent COVID-19. The sample taken for sequencing was peripheral blood. The chain uses TRBV28 and TRBJ2-5; maybe TRBD2 (7 bases). DNA for the CDR3: TGTGCCAGCAGTCCCGGAGGGGGGGGGACCCAGTACTTC. It yields the protein CASSPGGGGTQYF.